This paragraph covers one T cell receptor (beta chain) sequence. The antigen is unknown. The sample belongs to a study of shared clonotypes between healthy human individuals. Division of CD4+ cells produced a CD45RA+ naive subset and a CD45RA-negative memory subset. Per the study methods: For the immunoSEQ data, sequences were junction-only without quality scores, so filtering differed. Profiled with immunoSEQ multiplex PCR; TCRdb holds only in-frame clones, not every one. The DNA gave D and trimming, while V, J and clone size come from that table. The sample includes roughly 2 million clones, around 95% seen only once; the top ten take roughly 0.13%. Study-level findings and limits: A reduction in generation probabilities was seen for non-shared clonotypes relative to those shared by all four donors. Larger richness was generally estimated for naive than memory subsets.

The source material was naive CD4+ T cells sorted from blood. The subset here: CD45RA+ positively selected. This TCR derives from a man aged 18 to 35 in good health.

The DNA for the CDR3 is TGTGCCAGCAGTTACGGGTTCGGGGGAGGAAATGAAAAACTGTTTTTT. Amino acid sequence: CASSYGFGGGNEKLFF. The chain uses TRBV6-5 and TRBJ1-4; D perhaps matches TRBD1 (5 bases). Germline V gene data show CDR1 as MNHEY and CDR2 as SVGAGI. Deletions cut 2 bases from V and 5 bases from J, with 15 bases between. The CDR3 runs 16 residues.